This is a list of T cell receptor beta chains from one sample in a study of identifying expanded T cells in peripheral blood. Assay used: immunoSEQ multiplex PCR; TCRdb lists only in-frame clones, some missing. The sample records more than 75,000 clones, 88% being singletons. Material for sequencing was blood. Receptors originate from a person aged 18 to 75 in good health. Both conserved end residues are part of each CDR3. The order of the fields is V gene, CDR3 length, J gene, CDR3 protein.

V: TRBV29-1
length: 11
J: TRBJ2-7
CDR3: CSGGETYEQYF

V: TRBV5-3
length: 13
J: TRBJ2-5
CDR3: CARSCTGDGTQYF

V: TRBV9
length: 15
J: TRBJ2-1
CDR3: CASSVLAGSYNEQFF

V: TRBV27
length: 17
J: TRBJ2-1
CDR3: CASSLSGTGLSYNEQFF

V: TRBV14
length: 12
J: TRBJ2-5
CDR3: CASSQVLTTQYF

V: TRBV19
length: 13
J: TRBJ1-1
CDR3: CASSKKQGGEAFF

V: TRBV10-1
length: 14
J: TRBJ2-7
CDR3: CASLRAGGFSGQYF

V: TRBV27
length: 15
J: TRBJ2-7
CDR3: CASSLGGGKTYEQYF

V: TRBV14
length: 15
J: TRBJ1-5
CDR3: CASSTRDRGNQPQHF

V: TRBV6-5
length: 12
J: TRBJ1-2
CDR3: CASKTGGQGYTF

V: TRBV6-4
length: 14
J: TRBJ1-2
CDR3: CASSKDGEAYGYTF

V: TRBV2
length: 14
J: TRBJ2-2
CDR3: CASSVVKNTGELFF

V: TRBV6-5
length: 15
J: TRBJ2-7
CDR3: CASSVPGTSGFEQYF

V: TRBV6-5
length: 14
J: TRBJ2-2
CDR3: CASSYGGDTGELFF

V: TRBV20-1
length: 11
J: TRBJ2-1
CDR3: CSARDTYEQFF

V: TRBV27
length: 13
J: TRBJ1-1
CDR3: CASSLGGPGEAFF

V: TRBV28
length: 15
J: TRBJ2-1
CDR3: CASSTLAGGGYEQFF

V: TRBV10-1
length: 15
J: TRBJ2-5
CDR3: CASSDNRAVQETQYF

V: TRBV5-4
length: 16
J: TRBJ2-1
CDR3: CASSLEAGTYYNEQFF

V: TRBV21-1
length: 18
J: TRBJ1-1
CDR3: CASSKSEQCISGNTEAFF

V: TRBV19
length: 13
J: TRBJ2-7
CDR3: CASSDGFAYEQYF

V: TRBV18
length: 14
J: TRBJ2-3
CDR3: CASSPQAGTEAPEF

V: TRBV15
length: 14
J: TRBJ2-2
CDR3: CATSQGAHTGELFF

V: TRBV13
length: 16
J: TRBJ2-1
CDR3: CASSSLGTGGYNEQFF

V: TRBV2
length: 15
J: TRBJ2-7
CDR3: CASSGFSGRGYEQYF

V: TRBV10-3
length: 16
J: TRBJ1-1
CDR3: CAISESAALVDTEAFF

V: TRBV29-1
length: 13
J: TRBJ2-1
CDR3: CSVRVAGYNEQFF

V: TRBV27
length: 18
J: TRBJ2-7
CDR3: CASSLFPSTSHISYEQYF

V: TRBV6-4
length: 15
J: TRBJ1-6
CDR3: CASSASPGGNSPLHF

V: TRBV9
length: 13
J: TRBJ1-1
CDR3: CASSAQGGTEAFF

V: TRBV14
length: 14
J: TRBJ2-7
CDR3: CASSDRGRDYEQYF

V: TRBV28
length: 15
J: TRBJ2-7
CDR3: CASSSPEGLGYEQYF

V: TRBV7-9
length: 14
J: TRBJ2-5
CDR3: CASSHPGGRETQYF

V: TRBV28
length: 15
J: TRBJ1-2
CDR3: CASSLIGGQGYGYTF

V: TRBV6-5
length: 13
J: TRBJ2-2
CDR3: CASSYTGVGELFF

V: TRBV7-8
length: 15
J: TRBJ2-3
CDR3: CASSLLAGSTDTQYF

V: TRBV6-4
length: 13
J: TRBJ2-7
CDR3: CASSERQFSEQYF